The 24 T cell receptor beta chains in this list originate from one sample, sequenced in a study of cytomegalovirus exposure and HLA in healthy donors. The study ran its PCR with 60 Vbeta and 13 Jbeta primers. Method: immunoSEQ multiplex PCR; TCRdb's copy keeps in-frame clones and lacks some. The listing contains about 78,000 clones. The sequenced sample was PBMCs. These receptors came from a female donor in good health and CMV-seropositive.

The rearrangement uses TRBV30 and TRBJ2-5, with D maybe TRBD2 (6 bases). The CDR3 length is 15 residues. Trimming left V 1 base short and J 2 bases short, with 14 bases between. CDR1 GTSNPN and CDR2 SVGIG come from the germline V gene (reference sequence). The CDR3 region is CAWSGGEGRQETQYF. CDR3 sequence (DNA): TGTGCCTGGAGTGGGGGCGAGGGGAGGCAAGAGACCCAGTACTTC.

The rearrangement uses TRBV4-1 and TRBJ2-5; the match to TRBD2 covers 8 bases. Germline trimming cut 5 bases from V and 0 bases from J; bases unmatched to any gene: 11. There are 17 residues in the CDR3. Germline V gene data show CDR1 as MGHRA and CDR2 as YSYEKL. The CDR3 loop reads CASSWRTSGRYQETQYF. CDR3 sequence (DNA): TGCGCCAGCAGCTGGAGAACTAGCGGCCGGTACCAAGAGACCCAGTACTTC.

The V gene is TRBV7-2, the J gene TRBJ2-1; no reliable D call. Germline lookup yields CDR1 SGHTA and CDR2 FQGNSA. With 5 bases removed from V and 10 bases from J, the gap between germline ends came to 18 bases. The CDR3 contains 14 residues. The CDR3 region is CASSHPSRGSEQFF. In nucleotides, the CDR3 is TGTGCCAGCAGCCATCCCTCCCGCGGATCCGAGCAGTTCTTC.

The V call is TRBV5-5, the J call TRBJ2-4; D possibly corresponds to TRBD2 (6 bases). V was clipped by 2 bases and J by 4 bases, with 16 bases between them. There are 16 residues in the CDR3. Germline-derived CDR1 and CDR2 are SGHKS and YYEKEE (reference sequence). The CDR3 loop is CASSLPLRERKNIQYF. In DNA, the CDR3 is TGTGCCAGCAGCTTACCTCTCCGGGAGAGGAAAAACATTCAGTACTTC.

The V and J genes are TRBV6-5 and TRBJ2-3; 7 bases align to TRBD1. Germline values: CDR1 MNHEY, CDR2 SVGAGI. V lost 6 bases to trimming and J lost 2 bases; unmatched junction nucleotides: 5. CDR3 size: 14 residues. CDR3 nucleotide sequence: TGTGCCAGCAGCTCGGGGACAGCCACAGATACGCAGTATTTT. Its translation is CASSSGTATDTQYF.

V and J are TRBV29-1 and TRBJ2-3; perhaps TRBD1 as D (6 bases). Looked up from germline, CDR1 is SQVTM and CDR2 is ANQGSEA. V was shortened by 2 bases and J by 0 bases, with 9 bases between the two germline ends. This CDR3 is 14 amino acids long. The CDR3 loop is CSVETGSSTDTQYF. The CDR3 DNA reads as TGCAGCGTTGAAACAGGGTCTAGCACAGATACGCAGTATTTT.

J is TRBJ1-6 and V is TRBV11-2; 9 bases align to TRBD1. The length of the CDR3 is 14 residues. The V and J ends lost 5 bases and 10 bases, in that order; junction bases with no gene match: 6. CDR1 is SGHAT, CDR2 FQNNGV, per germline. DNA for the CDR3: TGTGCCAGCAGCCAGGACAGGGGACAGTCACCCCTCCACTTT. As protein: CASSQDRGQSPLHF. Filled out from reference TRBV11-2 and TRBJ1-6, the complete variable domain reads EAGVAQSPRYKIIEKRQSVAFWCNPISGHATLYWYQQILGQGPKLLIQFQNNGVVDDSQLPKDRFSAERLKGVDSTLKIQPAKLEDSAVYLCASSQDRGQSPLHFGNGTRLTVT.

The CDR3 loop reads CASSLSGGRYNEQFF. As DNA, the CDR3 is TGTGCCAGCAGTTTATCCGGGGGGCGTTACAATGAGCAGTTCTTC. The rearrangement uses TRBV28 and TRBJ2-1; a weak D match, TRBD2 (7 bases). V lost 1 base, J lost 4 bases, and 11 bases lay in between. The germline V gene encodes CDR1 MDHEN and CDR2 SYDVKM. The CDR3 runs 15 residues.

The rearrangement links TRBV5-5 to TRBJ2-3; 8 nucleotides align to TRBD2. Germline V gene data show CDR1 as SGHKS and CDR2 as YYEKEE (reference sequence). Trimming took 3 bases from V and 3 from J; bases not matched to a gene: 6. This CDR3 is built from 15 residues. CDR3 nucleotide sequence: TGTGCCAGCAGCTACTTAGCGGGAAGTACAGATACGCAGTATTTT. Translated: CASSYLAGSTDTQYF.

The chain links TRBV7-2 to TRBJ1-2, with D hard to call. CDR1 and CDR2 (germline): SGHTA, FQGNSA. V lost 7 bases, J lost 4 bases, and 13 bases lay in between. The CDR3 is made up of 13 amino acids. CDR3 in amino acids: CASTLVGGYGYTF. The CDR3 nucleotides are TGTGCCAGCACATTGGTCGGCGGCTATGGCTACACCTTC.

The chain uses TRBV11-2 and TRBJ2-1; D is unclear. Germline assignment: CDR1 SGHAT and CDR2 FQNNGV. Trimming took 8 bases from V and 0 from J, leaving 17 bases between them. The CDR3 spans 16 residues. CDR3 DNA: TGTGCCAGCCTCCCCATCCGACGGAGCTCCTACAATGAGCAGTTCTTC. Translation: CASLPIRRSSYNEQFF.

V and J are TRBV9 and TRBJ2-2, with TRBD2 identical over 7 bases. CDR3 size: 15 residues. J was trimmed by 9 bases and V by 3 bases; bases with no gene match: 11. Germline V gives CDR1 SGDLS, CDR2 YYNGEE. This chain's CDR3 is CASSGAAGPFRELFF. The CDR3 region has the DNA TGTGCCAGCAGCGGTGCAGCGGGACCCTTCCGGGAGCTGTTTTTT.

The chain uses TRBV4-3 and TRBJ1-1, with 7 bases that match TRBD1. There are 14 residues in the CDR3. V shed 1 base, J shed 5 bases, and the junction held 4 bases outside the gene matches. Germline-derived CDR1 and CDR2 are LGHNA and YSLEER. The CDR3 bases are TGCGCCAGCAGCCAAGTTGCAGGGGGTACTGAAGCTTTCTTT. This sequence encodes CASSQVAGGTEAFF.

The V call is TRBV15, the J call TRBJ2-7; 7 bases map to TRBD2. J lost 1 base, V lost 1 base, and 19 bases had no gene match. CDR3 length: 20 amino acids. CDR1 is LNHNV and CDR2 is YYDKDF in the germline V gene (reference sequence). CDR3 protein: CATSRASANFLSGASYEQYF. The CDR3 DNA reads TGTGCCACCAGCAGAGCATCCGCGAACTTCTTGAGCGGGGCTTCCTACGAGCAGTACTTC.

In nucleotides, the CDR3 is TGTGCCACCAGCTCTCCCCTACTAGCGGGTCAAGAGACCCAGTACTTC. Encoded protein: CATSSPLLAGQETQYF. The J gene is TRBJ2-5, the V gene TRBV15; 9 bases line up with TRBD2. The CDR3 is 16 amino acids. The trim removed 5 bases at V and 2 bases at J, leaving 9 bases unmatched. Germline values: CDR1 LNHNV, CDR2 YYDKDF (reference sequence).

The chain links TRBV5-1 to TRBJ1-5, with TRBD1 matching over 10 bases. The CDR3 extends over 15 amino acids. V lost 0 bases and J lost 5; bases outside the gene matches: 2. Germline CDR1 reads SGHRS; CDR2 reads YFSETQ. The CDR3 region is CASSLEGTGDQPQHF. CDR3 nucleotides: TGCGCCAGCAGCTTGGAAGGGACAGGGGATCAGCCCCAGCATTTT.

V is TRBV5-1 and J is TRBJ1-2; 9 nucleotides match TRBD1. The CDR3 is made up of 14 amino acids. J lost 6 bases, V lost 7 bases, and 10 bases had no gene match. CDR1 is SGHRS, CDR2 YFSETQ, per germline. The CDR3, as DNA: TGCGCCAGCGCTATGACCGGGACAGGGAATGGCTACACCTTC. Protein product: CASAMTGTGNGYTF.

The CDR3 coding sequence is TGTGCCAGCAGCTTAGGTGTCCTGAGCTCCTACGAGCAGTACTTC. This translates into CASSLGVLSSYEQYF. J is TRBJ2-5 and V is TRBV7-2; D is undetermined. Near its end, the DNA agrees better with TRBJ2-7, so the J call may be wrong. Per the germline V gene, CDR1 is SGHTA and CDR2 is FQGNSA. The CDR3 is 15 residues long.

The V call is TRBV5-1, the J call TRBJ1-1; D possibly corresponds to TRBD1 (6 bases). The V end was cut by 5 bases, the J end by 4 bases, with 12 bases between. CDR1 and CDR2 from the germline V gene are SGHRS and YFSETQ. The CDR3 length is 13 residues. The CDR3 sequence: CASRQGESTEAFF. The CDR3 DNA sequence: TGCGCCAGCAGACAGGGTGAGAGCACTGAAGCTTTCTTT.

The CDR3 sequence: CASSGEGTTKKYGYTF. The CDR3, as DNA: TGTGCCAGCAGCGGTGAAGGGACAACGAAGAAGTATGGCTACACCTTC. The chain uses TRBV9 and TRBJ1-2, with D possibly matching TRBD1 (6 bases). V lost 3 bases and J lost 5, with 20 bases in between. The CDR3 extends over 16 amino acids. The germline gives CDR1 SGDLS, CDR2 YYNGEE. Using reference TRBV9 and TRBJ1-2 for the parts outside the CDR3, the full variable domain is DSGVTQTPKHLITATGQRVTLRCSPRSGDLSVYWYQQSLDQGLQFLIQYYNGEERAKGNILERFSAQQFPDLHSELNLSSLELGDSALYFCASSGEGTTKKYGYTFGSGTRLTVV.

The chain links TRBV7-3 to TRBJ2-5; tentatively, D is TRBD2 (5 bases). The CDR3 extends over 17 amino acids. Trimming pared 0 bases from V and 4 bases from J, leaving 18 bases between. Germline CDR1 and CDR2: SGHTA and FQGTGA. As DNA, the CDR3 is TGTGCCAGCAGCTTAACAAGTACCCCGGCTAGCCGAGAGACCCAGTACTTC. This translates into CASSLTSTPASRETQYF. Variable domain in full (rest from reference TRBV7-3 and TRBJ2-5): GAGVSQTPSNKVTEKGKYVELRCDPISGHTALYWYRQSLGQGPEFLIYFQGTGAADDSGLPNDRFFAVRPEGSVSTLKIQRTERGDSAVYLCASSLTSTPASRETQYFGPGTRLLVL.

For the CDR3, the DNA is TGTGCCAGCAGTTCAGGACCTGCCTCGGAGGGCACAGATACGCAGTATTTT. Its protein is CASSSGPASEGTDTQYF. The chain combines TRBV5-4 with TRBJ2-3; D may be TRBD2 (5 bases). V was pared by 5 bases and J by 1 base, with 20 bases between. The CDR3 length is 17 residues. Germline CDR1 is SGHNT and CDR2 is YYREEE (reference sequence).

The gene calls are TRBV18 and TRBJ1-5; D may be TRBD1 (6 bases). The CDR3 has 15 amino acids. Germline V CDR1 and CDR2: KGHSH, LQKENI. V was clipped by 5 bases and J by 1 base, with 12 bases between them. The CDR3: CASSSRQASNQPQHF. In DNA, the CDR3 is TGTGCCAGCTCATCCCGACAGGCCAGCAATCAGCCCCAGCATTTT.

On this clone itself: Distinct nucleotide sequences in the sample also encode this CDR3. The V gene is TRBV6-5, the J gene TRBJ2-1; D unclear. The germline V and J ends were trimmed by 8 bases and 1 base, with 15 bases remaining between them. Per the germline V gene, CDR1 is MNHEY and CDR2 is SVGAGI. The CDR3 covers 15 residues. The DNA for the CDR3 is TGTGCCAGCGGCGGTGTCGAAGGATCCTACAATGAGCAGTTCTTC. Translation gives CASGGVEGSYNEQFF.